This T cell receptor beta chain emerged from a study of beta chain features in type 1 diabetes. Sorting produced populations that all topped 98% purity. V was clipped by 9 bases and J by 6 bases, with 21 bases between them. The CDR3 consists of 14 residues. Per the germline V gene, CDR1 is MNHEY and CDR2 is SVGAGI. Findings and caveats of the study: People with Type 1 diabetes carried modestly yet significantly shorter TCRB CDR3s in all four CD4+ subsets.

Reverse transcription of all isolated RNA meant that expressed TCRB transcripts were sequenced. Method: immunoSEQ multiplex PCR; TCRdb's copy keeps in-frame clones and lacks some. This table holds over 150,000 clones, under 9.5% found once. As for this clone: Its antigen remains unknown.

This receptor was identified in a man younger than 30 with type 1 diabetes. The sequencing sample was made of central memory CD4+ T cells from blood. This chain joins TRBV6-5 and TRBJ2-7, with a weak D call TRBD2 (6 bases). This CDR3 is CASISTTGTGEQYF. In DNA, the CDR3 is TGTGCCAGTATATCTACCACGGGGACTGGCGAGCAGTACTTC.